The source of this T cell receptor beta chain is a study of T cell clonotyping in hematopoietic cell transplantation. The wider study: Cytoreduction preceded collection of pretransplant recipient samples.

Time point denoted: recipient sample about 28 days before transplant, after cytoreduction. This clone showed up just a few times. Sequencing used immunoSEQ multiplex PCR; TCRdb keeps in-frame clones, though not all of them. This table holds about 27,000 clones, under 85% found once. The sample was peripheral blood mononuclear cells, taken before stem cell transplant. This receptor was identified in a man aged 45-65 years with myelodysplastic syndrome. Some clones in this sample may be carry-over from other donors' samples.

The CDR3 bases are TGTGCCAGCAGGGATAGCAATCAGCCCCAGCATTTT. Translating gives CASRDSNQPQHF. The chain links TRBV28 to TRBJ1-5, with no clear D. The ends were cut back, 6 bases at V and 0 bases at J, with 3 bases in the middle. The CDR3 sequence is 12 residues long. Germline CDR1 MDHEN, CDR2 SYDVKM.